The 28 T cell receptor beta chains presented below share a single source sample, sequenced in a study of early T cells in non-severe SARS-CoV-2 infection (dated by TCRdb to the early 2020s). The library was prepared using 5' RACE. TCRdb names NextSeq 500 as the instrument used. The public reads were reanalyzed by TCRdb: fastp trimming at Q25, MiXCR alignment, in-frame beta chains only. Each CDR3 protein appears once, grouped with its most common genes and DNA. The sample data list roughly 40,000 distinct CDR3 sequences, and around 5.7% of these were observed just once. The top ten hold under 15% of the sample. Source material: whole blood. These receptors all come from an adult who was a healthcare worker with PCR-confirmed SARS-CoV-2 infection or an uninfected control (not recorded which).

This clonotype was counted only a few times. The J gene is TRBJ2-5, the V gene TRBV7-2; 11 bases are shared with TRBD2. Losses at the gene ends were 4 bases for V and 5 bases for J; bases not matched to a gene: 9. Germline CDR1 is SGHTA and CDR2 is FQGNSA. The CDR3 spans 16 residues. CDR3 protein: CASSSIAGGPQETQYF. As DNA, the CDR3 is TGTGCCAGCAGCTCCATAGCGGGGGGGCCTCAGGAGACCCAGTACTTC.

The J gene is TRBJ1-4, the V gene TRBV11-2; 7 bases line up with TRBD1. V lost 5 bases and J lost 0; bases outside the gene matches: 6. This CDR3 is built from 16 residues. Germline V lookup: CDR1 SGHAT, CDR2 FQNNGV. CDR3 amino acids: CASSRNRGATNEKLFF. The DNA for the CDR3 is TGTGCCAGCAGCCGTAACAGGGGTGCAACTAATGAAAAACTGTTTTTT.

Ten or more counts support this clonotype. The chain has TRBV11-2 and TRBJ2-1, with D unresolved. The CDR3 is made up of 15 amino acids. The V gene lost 4 bases and the J gene lost 8 bases, with 18 bases spanning the gap. Germline assignment: CDR1 SGHAT and CDR2 FQNNGV. The CDR3 spells CASSSEQIGGDEQFF. The CDR3 bases are TGTGCCAGCAGCTCTGAACAAATCGGCGGCGATGAGCAGTTCTTC.

This clonotype showed up just a few times. The chain recombines TRBV24-1 with TRBJ2-1; tentatively, D is TRBD1 (5 bases). This CDR3 contains 14 residues. The germline V gene encodes CDR1 KGHDR and CDR2 SFDVKD. The ends were cut back, 5 bases at V and 8 bases at J, with 15 bases in the middle. The CDR3 here is CATSGGRVTDEQFF. In nucleotides, the CDR3 is TGTGCCACCAGTGGGGGCAGGGTTACAGATGAGCAGTTCTTC.

J is TRBJ2-3 and V is TRBV10-2, with TRBD2 identical over 8 bases. The V gene end was trimmed by 3 bases and the J gene end by 5 bases; junction bases not matched to a gene: 10. The CDR3 sequence is 16 residues long. Germline V gene lookup returns CDR1 WSHSY and CDR2 SAAADI. The CDR3 bases are TGCGCCAGCAGTGATCGCAGCGGGGGAAATGGAGATACGCAGTATTTT. Its translation is CASSDRSGGNGDTQYF.

This clonotype has at least ten counts. The chain links TRBV4-3 to TRBJ2-1; possibly TRBD1 or TRBD2 for D (5 bases each). The CDR3 spans 13 residues. With 0 bases removed from V and 10 bases from J, the gap between germline ends came to 10 bases. Germline CDR1 is LGHNA and CDR2 is YSLEER. The CDR3 is CASSQEGRDEQFF. In DNA, the CDR3 is TGCGCCAGCAGCCAAGAAGGCAGGGACGAGCAGTTCTTC.

This clonotype was seen repeatedly, ten times or more. The gene calls are TRBV6-1 and TRBJ2-2; weak D call: TRBD2 (7 bases). CDR1 is MNHNS and CDR2 is SASEGT in the germline V gene. This CDR3 contains 14 residues. Trimming removed 4 bases at V and 3 bases at J, with 9 bases between. The CDR3 DNA is TGTGCCAGCAGTGGCGGGGGCGACACCGGGGAGCTGTTTTTT. It yields the protein CASSGGGDTGELFF.

This clonotype was observed many times. CDR3 loop: CASGLMTGVLGYYGYTF. CDR3 nucleotide sequence: TGTGCTAGTGGTTTGATGACAGGAGTACTGGGGTACTATGGCTACACCTTC. The rearrangement uses TRBV12-5 and TRBJ1-2; a weak D match, TRBD1 (6 bases). Germline assignment: CDR1 LGHNT and CDR2 FRNRAP. The CDR3 contains 17 residues. V lost 2 bases to trimming and J lost 3 bases, with 19 bases between them.

V gene TRBV29-1 combines with J gene TRBJ1-1; unclear D gene. V lost 7 bases, J lost 7 bases, and 13 bases lay in between. Looked up from germline, CDR1 is SQVTM and CDR2 is ANQGSEA. The CDR3 length is 11 residues. The CDR3 DNA is TGCAGCGCGGACGATGTGGTTGAAGCTTTCTTT. This translates into CSADDVVEAFF.

The sample holds many counts of this clonotype. V and J are TRBV24-1 and TRBJ2-3; 7 bases align to TRBD1. After removal of 8 bases from V and 4 bases from J, the junction contained 5 bases not matched to a gene. Looked up from germline, CDR1 is KGHDR and CDR2 is SFDVKD. The CDR3 covers 13 residues. CDR3 protein: CATTRGGSDTQYF. CDR3 nucleotide sequence: TGTGCCACCACCCGAGGGGGCTCAGATACGCAGTATTTT.

This clonotype was counted many times. The chain has TRBV20-1 and TRBJ2-3; TRBD2 matches at 8 bases. V lost 3 bases, J lost 3 bases, and 8 bases stayed unmatched. CDR1 and CDR2 from the germline V gene are DFQATT and SNEGSKA (reference sequence). CDR3 length: 15 residues. Here the CDR3 reads CSASGGAVVTDTQYF. CDR3 sequence (DNA): TGCAGTGCTAGCGGGGGGGCCGTTGTGACAGATACGCAGTATTTT.

This clonotype was recorded a few times. The chain has TRBV28 and TRBJ2-7; TRBD1 aligns across 10 bases. Per germline, CDR1 MDHEN and CDR2 SYDVKM. The CDR3 spans 15 residues. V lost 5 bases and J lost 3; bases outside the gene matches: 7. CDR3 protein: CASSRPGQGYYEQYF. Written as DNA, the CDR3 is TGTGCCAGCAGTCGACCGGGACAGGGGTACTACGAGCAGTACTTC.

This clonotype has at least ten counts. The DNA for the CDR3 is TGCGCCAGCAGCCAATCAAGCGGGGGGGCCTACAATGAGCAGTTCTTC. Its protein product is CASSQSSGGAYNEQFF. V is TRBV4-3 and J is TRBJ2-1, with 10 bases lining up with TRBD2. The CDR3 runs to 16 residues. The germline CDR1 and CDR2 sequences are LGHNA and YSLEER. Trimming took 2 bases from V and 2 from J; bases not matched to a gene: 3.

This clonotype was observed a handful of times. The chain is built from TRBV25-1 and TRBJ2-2; the D gene could be TRBD1 or TRBD2 (5 bases each). CDR1 is MGHDK and CDR2 is SYGVNS in the germline V gene. The CDR3 is 15 amino acids. Between the trimmed V and J ends, which lost 4 bases and 6 bases, there was a span of 15 bases. The CDR3 DNA sequence: TGTGCCAGCAGTGCCCCCGGGACGAGTTCCGGGGAGCTGTTTTTT. Translating it yields CASSAPGTSSGELFF. Full variable domain (rest looked up from reference TRBV25-1 and TRBJ2-2): EADIYQTPRYLVIGTGKKITLECSQTMGHDKMYWYQQDPGMELHLIHYSYGVNSTEKGDLSSESTVSRIRTEHFPLTLESARPSHTSQYLCASSAPGTSSGELFFGEGSRLTVL.

Many counts were recorded for this clonotype. This chain links TRBV20-1 with TRBJ2-3; unclear D gene. Looked up from germline, CDR1 is DFQATT and CDR2 is SNEGSKA (reference sequence). Trimming shortened V by 6 bases and J by 2 bases, and 18 bases separated the two germline ends. There are 15 residues in the CDR3. The CDR3 spells CSARSEETNTDTQYF. As DNA, the CDR3 is TGCAGTGCCCGTTCCGAGGAAACGAACACAGATACGCAGTATTTT.

The chain uses TRBV20-1 and TRBJ2-6; D uncertain. CDR1 and CDR2 from the germline V gene are DFQATT and SNEGSKA (reference sequence). Trimming removed 0 bases from V and 0 bases from J, with 9 bases in between. CDR3 length equals 16 residues. CDR3 sequence (DNA): TGCAGTGCTAGAGATCCGGAAAGCTCTGGGGCCAACGTCCTGACTTTC. Protein sequence: CSARDPESSGANVLTF.

V and J are TRBV7-9 and TRBJ1-2, with D hard to call. The germline V gene has CDR1 SEHNR and CDR2 FQNEAQ (reference sequence). V was pared by 9 bases and J by 2 bases, with 19 bases between. This CDR3 spans 15 amino acids. CDR3 in amino acids: CASRRLQKDNYGYTF. For the CDR3, the DNA is TGTGCCAGTCGACGCTTGCAGAAAGACAACTATGGCTACACCTTC.

The chain is built from TRBV10-3 and TRBJ1-2; maybe TRBD1 (5 bases). This CDR3 is 15 amino acids long. Germline V CDR1 and CDR2: ENHRY, SYGVKD. Trimming left V 7 bases short and J 0 bases short, with 15 bases between. CDR3 nucleotide sequence: TGTGCCATCAACCCCTCGGGACCTGCTAACTATGGCTACACCTTC. It yields the protein CAINPSGPANYGYTF.

This clonotype was found many times. The chain couples TRBV19 to TRBJ1-4; D is uncertain. V lost 6 bases and J lost 5, with 13 bases in between. Germline values: CDR1 LNHDA, CDR2 SQIVND (reference sequence). The CDR3 loop spans 14 amino acids. As DNA, the CDR3 is TGTGCCAGTAGCCATGCCCGAGGGAATGAAAAACTGTTTTTT. It is translated as CASSHARGNEKLFF.

This chain links TRBV28 with TRBJ1-6, with 7 bases that match TRBD1. V dropped 5 bases and J dropped 5; count of bases not matched to a gene: 9. CDR3 length: 16 amino acids. Germline-derived CDR1 and CDR2 are MDHEN and SYDVKM. In DNA form, the CDR3 reads TGTGCCAGCAGTCTAGCCGGGACAGACAATAATTCACCCCTCCACTTT. Translated, it gives CASSLAGTDNNSPLHF.

This clonotype was detected many times. The rearrangement uses TRBV12-5 and TRBJ2-1, with unresolved D. V dropped 1 base and J dropped 3 bases, with 10 bases sitting between them. The CDR3 loop spans 15 amino acids. The germline V gene encodes CDR1 LGHNT and CDR2 FRNRAP. For the CDR3, the DNA is TGTGCTAGTGGTTTGGCAGAACCCCTCTACAATGAGCAGTTCTTC. Translation gives CASGLAEPLYNEQFF.

There are a few counts of this clonotype. The CDR3: CASSQVRDTNEKLFF. The CDR3 region has the DNA TGTGCCAGCAGCCAAGTAAGGGATACTAATGAAAAACTGTTTTTT. This rearrangement joins TRBV3-1 to TRBJ1-4; no reliable D call. This CDR3 is 15 amino acids long. In germline, CDR1 is LGHDT, CDR2 YNNKEL (reference sequence). V lost 1 base and J lost 2, with 8 bases in between.

This clonotype has just a few counts. V and J are TRBV5-1 and TRBJ2-7; D is uncertain. The CDR3 extends over 15 amino acids. Germline V gene lookup returns CDR1 SGHRS and CDR2 YFSETQ. The V gene lost 3 bases and the J gene lost 3 bases, with 16 bases spanning the gap. CDR3: CASSSDDAYFYEQYF. The CDR3 DNA sequence: TGCGCCAGCAGCTCTGACGACGCATACTTCTACGAGCAGTACTTC.

With regard to this clonotype: It may be a read error: a sequence one base away is much more abundant. This sequence joins TRBV12-3 or TRBV12-4 and TRBJ2-7, with D unresolved. The CDR3 is 12 residues long. The CDR3 loop reads CAGSLGSYEQYF. In nucleotides, the CDR3 is TGTGCCGGCAGTCTCGGCTCCTACGAGCAGTACTTC.

This clonotype was recorded at least ten times. The V call is TRBV19, the J call TRBJ2-3; tentative D call: TRBD1 (5 bases). CDR1 is LNHDA and CDR2 is SQIVND in the germline V gene (reference sequence). The CDR3 has 12 amino acids. V shed 9 bases and J shed 3 bases, with 10 bases lying between them. The CDR3 region has the DNA TGTGCCAGCCAGGGTGGGACAGATACGCAGTATTTT. Translating gives CASQGGTDTQYF.

V usage is TRBV13 and J usage is TRBJ2-1, with D tentatively TRBD1 or TRBD2 (5 bases each). Per germline, CDR1 PRHDT and CDR2 FYEKMQ (reference sequence). The V and J ends lost 4 bases and 0 bases respectively, with 13 bases between them. The CDR3 sequence is 16 residues long. The CDR3 DNA reads TGTGCCAGCAGCTACCAGGGACCGAACTCCTACAATGAGCAGTTCTTC. It yields the protein CASSYQGPNSYNEQFF.

The chain couples TRBV28 to TRBJ2-7; no reliable D call. CDR1 is MDHEN, CDR2 SYDVKM, per germline. The CDR3 length is 12 residues. The V gene lost 3 bases and the J gene lost 3 bases, with 6 bases spanning the gap. The CDR3 loop reads CASSFSHYEQYF. The CDR3 coding sequence is TGTGCCAGCAGTTTTTCCCACTACGAGCAGTACTTC. Full variable domain (outside the CDR3, taken from reference TRBV28 and TRBJ2-7): DVKVTQSSRYLVKRTGEKVFLECVQDMDHENMFWYRQDPGLGLRLIYFSYDVKMKEKGDIPEGYSVSREKKERFSLILESASTNQTSMYLCASSFSHYEQYFGPGTRLTVT.

This clonotype appeared many times. V is TRBV30 and J is TRBJ1-1, with D hard to call. The CDR3 has 13 residues. The V gene lost 4 bases and the J gene lost 1 base, with 10 bases spanning the gap. Germline V gene data show CDR1 as GTSNPN and CDR2 as SVGIG (reference sequence). In nucleotides, the CDR3 is TGTGCCTGGAACGTAGGGAGGAACACTGAAGCTTTCTTT. Protein: CAWNVGRNTEAFF.